This T cell receptor (beta chain) is from a study of Ad26.COV2.S vaccination and SARS-CoV-2 variants. Study-level findings and limits: People who got the vaccine or the placebo had similar non-spike TCR breadth. Placebo recipients showed lower spike-specific TCR breadth than vaccinees. Once vaccination had occurred, spike-specific CD8+ and CD4+ T cell responses reportedly showed substantial breadth.

The treatment: some 20 received Ad26.COV2.S at low or high dose, single or two shots; about five received placebo; per-sample allocation not given. Samples came from day 63 after the first vaccine or placebo injection. At a Boston site, the person donating was an adult of 18-55 years. Germline CDR1 reads LGHDT; CDR2 reads YNNKEL (reference sequence). The CDR3 totals 12 residues. Between the trimmed V and J ends, which lost 0 bases and 14 bases, there was a span of 13 bases. Comments on this clone: Antigen: not known.

Assay used: immunoSEQ multiplex PCR; TCRdb lists only in-frame clones, some missing. Here the sample spans hundreds of thousands of clones, roughly nine tenths being singletons. The chain combines TRBV3-1 (or the pseudogene TRBV3-2) with TRBJ1-2; perhaps TRBD1 as D (5 bases). This receptor was identified in a person between 18 and 65 years old who received the Ad26.COV2.S COVID-19 vaccine or a placebo. This sample comprised peripheral blood, obtained in a trial of Ad26.COV2.S vaccine versus placebo. CDR3 region: CASSQEVGTHTF. CDR3 nucleotide sequence: TGTGCCAGCAGCCAAGAAGTAGGGACTCATACCTTC.